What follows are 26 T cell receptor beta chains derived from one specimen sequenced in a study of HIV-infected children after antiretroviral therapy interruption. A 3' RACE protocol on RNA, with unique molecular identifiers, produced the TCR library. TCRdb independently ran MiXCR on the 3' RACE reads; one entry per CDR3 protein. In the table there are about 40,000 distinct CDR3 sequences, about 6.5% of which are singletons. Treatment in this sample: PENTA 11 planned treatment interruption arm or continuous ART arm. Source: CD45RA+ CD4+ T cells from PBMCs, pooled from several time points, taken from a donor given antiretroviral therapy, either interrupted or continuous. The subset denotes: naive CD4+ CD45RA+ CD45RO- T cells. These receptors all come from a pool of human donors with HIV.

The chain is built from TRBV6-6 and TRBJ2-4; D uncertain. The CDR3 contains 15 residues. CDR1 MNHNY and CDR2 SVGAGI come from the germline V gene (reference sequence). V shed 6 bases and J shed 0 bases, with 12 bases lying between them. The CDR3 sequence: CASSPVRAAKNIQYF. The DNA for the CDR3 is TGTGCCAGCAGCCCCGTCAGAGCAGCCAAAAACATTCAGTACTTC.

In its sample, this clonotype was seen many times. CDR3 residues: CASSPGQNSGNTLYF. DNA for the CDR3: TGTGCCAGCTCTCCCGGACAAAATTCTGGAAATACGCTCTATTTT. The chain has TRBV13 and TRBJ1-3; weak D call: TRBD1 (5 bases). The V gene lost 8 bases and the J gene lost 16 bases, with 30 bases spanning the gap. The V gene's germline CDR1 is PRHDT and CDR2 FYEKMQ (reference sequence). The CDR3 totals 15 residues.

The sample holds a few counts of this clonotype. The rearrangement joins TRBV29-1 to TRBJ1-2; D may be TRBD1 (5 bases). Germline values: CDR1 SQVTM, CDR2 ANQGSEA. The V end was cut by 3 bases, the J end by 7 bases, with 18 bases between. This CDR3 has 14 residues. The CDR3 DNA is TGCAGCGTTGATGTCGGGGGTGCATCTTCTGGCTACACCTTC. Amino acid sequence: CSVDVGGASSGYTF. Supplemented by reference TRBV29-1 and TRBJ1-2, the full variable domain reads SAVISQKPSRDICQRGTSLTIQCQVDSQVTMMFWYRQQPGQSLTLIATANQGSEATYESGFVIDKFPISRPNLTFSTLTVSNMSPEDSSIYLCSVDVGGASSGYTFGSGTRLTVV.

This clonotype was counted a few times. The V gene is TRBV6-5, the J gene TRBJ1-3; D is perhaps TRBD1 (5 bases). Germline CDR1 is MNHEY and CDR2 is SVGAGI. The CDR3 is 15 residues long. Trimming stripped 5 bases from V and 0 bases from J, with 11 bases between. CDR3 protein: CASSPVDISGNTIYF. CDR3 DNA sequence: TGTGCCAGCAGTCCTGTGGACATCTCTGGAAACACCATATATTTT.

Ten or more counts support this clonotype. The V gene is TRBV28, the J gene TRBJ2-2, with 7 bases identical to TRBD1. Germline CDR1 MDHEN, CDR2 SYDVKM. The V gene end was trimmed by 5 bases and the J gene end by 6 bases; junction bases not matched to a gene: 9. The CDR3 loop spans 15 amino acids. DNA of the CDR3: TGTGCCAGCAGTCCCTGGACAGGAAACTCCGGGGAGCTGTTTTTT. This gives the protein CASSPWTGNSGELFF.

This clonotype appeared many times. DNA for the CDR3: TGTGCCAGCAGTTTAACAGGTTCTACATCCAATTCACCCCTCCACTTT. Translation gives CASSLTGSTSNSPLHF. The rearrangement links TRBV12-3 or TRBV12-4 to TRBJ1-6, with D maybe TRBD1 (5 bases). This CDR3 has 16 amino acids. The V end was cut by 2 bases, the J end by 7 bases, with 15 bases between.

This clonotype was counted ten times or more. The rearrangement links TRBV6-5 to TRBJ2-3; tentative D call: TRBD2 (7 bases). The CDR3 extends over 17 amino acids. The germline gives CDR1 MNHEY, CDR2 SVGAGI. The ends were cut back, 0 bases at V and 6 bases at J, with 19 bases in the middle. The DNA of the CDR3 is TGTGCCAGCAGTTACTCAGGCCCGGCGGCGGGGGCGGATACGCAGTATTTT. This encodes CASSYSGPAAGADTQYF.

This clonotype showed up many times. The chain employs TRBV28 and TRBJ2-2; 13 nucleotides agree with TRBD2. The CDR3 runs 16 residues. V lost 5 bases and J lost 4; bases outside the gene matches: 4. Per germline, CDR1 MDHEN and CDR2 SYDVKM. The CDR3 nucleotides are TGTGCCAGCAGTCCACTAGCGGGAGGGTTCACCGGGGAGCTGTTTTTT. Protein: CASSPLAGGFTGELFF.

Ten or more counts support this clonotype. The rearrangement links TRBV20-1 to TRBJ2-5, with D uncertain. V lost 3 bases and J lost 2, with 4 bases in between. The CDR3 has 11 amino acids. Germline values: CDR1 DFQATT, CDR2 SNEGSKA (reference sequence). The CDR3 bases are TGCAGTGCTAGGCTACAAGAGACCCAGTACTTC. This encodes CSARLQETQYF.

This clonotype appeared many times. The CDR3 DNA follows: TGTGCCAGCAGTTTAGCGCGGGCTAGCGGGAGGGCCTACGAGCAGTACTTC. This gives the protein CASSLARASGRAYEQYF. The V gene is TRBV12-3 or TRBV12-4, the J gene TRBJ2-7; 12 bases are shared with TRBD2. The ends lost 0 bases at V and 2 bases at J; junction bases unmatched: 5. CDR3 length: 17 residues.

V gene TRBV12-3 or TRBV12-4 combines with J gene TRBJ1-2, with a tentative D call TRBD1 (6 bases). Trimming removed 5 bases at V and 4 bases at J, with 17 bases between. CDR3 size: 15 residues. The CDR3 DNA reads TGTGCCAGCAGTGTGACAGGTACTGTCGCCTATGGCTACACCTTC. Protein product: CASSVTGTVAYGYTF.

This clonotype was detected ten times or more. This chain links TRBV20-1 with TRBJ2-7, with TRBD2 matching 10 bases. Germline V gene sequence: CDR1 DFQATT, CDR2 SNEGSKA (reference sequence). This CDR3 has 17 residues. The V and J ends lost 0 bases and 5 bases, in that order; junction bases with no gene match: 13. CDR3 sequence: CSARDLKREGRWNEQYF. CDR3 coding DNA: TGCAGTGCTAGAGATCTTAAGCGGGAGGGCCGGTGGAACGAGCAGTACTTC.

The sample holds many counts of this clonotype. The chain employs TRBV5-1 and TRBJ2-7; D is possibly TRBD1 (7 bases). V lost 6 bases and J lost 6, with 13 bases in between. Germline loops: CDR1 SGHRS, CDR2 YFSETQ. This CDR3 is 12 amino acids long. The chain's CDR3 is CASKGARGEQYF. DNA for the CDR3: TGCGCCAGCAAGGGGGCGCGGGGCGAGCAGTACTTC.

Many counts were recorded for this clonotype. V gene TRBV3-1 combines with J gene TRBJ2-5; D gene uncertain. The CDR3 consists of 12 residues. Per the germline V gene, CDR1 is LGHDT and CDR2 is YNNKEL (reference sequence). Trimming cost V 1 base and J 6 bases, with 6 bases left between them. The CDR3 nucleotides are TGTGCCAGCAGCCAAGTTAAAAAGACCCAGTACTTC. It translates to CASSQVKKTQYF.

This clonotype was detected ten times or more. The CDR3, as DNA: TGTGCCAGCTCACCGAACCGGCGGCAGGGAATGGGCAATCAGCCCCAGCATTTT. Its translation: CASSPNRRQGMGNQPQHF. This chain connects TRBV18 to TRBJ1-5, with D maybe TRBD1 (5 bases). CDR1 KGHSH and CDR2 LQKENI come from the germline V gene. The V and J ends lost 3 bases and 2 bases respectively, with 20 bases between them. The CDR3 runs 18 residues.

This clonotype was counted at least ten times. The CDR3 spells CATHPGQGRNQPQHF. For the CDR3, the DNA is TGTGCCACACACCCAGGACAGGGGAGAAATCAGCCCCAGCATTTT. V and J are TRBV19 and TRBJ1-5; TRBD1 aligns across 9 bases. The CDR3 has 15 residues. The germline gives CDR1 LNHDA, CDR2 SQIVND (reference sequence). With V trimmed by 10 bases and J by 4 bases, 11 bases remained unmatched.

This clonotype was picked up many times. The CDR3 sequence: CSARGLGGPTYEQYF. CDR3 coding DNA: TGCAGTGCTAGGGGCCTAGGGGGGCCCACCTACGAGCAGTACTTC. The V gene is TRBV20-1, the J gene TRBJ2-7; D tentatively reads TRBD1 or TRBD2 (6 bases each). This CDR3 contains 15 residues. Germline loops: CDR1 DFQATT, CDR2 SNEGSKA (reference sequence). V lost 3 bases and J 2 bases, leaving 17 bases between the germline ends.

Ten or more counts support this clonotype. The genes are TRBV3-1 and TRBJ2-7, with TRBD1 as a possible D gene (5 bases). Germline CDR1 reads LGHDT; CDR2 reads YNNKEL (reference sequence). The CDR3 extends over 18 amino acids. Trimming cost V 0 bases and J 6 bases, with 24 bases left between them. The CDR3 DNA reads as TGTGCCAGCAGCCAAGATCTGGCAGGGCGGACCTATGGCCTCGAGCAGTACTTC. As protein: CASSQDLAGRTYGLEQYF.

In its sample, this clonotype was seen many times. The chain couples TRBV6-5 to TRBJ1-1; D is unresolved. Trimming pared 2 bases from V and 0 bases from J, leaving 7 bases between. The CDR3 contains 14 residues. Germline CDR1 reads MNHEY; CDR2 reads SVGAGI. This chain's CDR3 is CASSYAAMNTEAFF. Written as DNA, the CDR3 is TGTGCCAGCAGTTACGCCGCAATGAACACTGAAGCTTTCTTT.

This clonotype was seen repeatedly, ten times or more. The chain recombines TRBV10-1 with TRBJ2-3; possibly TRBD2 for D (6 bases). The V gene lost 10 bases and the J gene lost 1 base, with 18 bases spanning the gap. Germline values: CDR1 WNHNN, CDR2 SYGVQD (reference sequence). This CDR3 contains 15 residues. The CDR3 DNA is TGCGCCACCAGCAAATTCGGGGAGGGCACAGATACGCAGTATTTT. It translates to CATSKFGEGTDTQYF.

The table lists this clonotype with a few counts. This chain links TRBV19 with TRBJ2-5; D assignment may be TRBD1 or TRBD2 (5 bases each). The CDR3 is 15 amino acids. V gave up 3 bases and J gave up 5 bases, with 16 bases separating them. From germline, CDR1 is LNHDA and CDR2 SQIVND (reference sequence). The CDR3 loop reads CASSIAAGTAETQYF. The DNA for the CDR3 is TGTGCCAGTAGTATCGCGGCAGGGACGGCGGAGACCCAGTACTTC.

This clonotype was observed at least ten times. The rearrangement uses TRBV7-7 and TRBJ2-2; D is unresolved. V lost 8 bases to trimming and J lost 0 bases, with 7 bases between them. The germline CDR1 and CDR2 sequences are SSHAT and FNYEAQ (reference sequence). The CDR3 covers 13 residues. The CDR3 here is CASERSNTGELFF. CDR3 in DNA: TGTGCCAGCGAGCGCTCGAACACCGGGGAGCTGTTTTTT.

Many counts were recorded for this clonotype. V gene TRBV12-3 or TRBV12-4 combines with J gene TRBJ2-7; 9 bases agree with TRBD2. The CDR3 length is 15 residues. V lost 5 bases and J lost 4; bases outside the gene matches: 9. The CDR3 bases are TGTGCCAGCAGTGTCCGCGGGGGGGGCGGATACGAGCAGTACTTC. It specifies CASSVRGGGGYEQYF.

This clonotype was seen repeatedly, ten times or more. CDR3 sequence (DNA): TGTGCCAGCAGTCCCTTGTGGCTGCCCTCTGGAAACACCATATATTTT. This gives the protein CASSPLWLPSGNTIYF. The rearrangement uses TRBV12-3 or TRBV12-4 and TRBJ1-3, with D unclear. V dropped 5 bases and J dropped 0 bases, with 14 bases sitting between them. This CDR3 contains 16 residues.

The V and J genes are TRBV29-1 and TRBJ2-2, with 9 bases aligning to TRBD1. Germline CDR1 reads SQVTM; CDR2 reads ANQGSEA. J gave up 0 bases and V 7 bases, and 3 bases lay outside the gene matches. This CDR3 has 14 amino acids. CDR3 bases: TGCAGCGCTGGGACAGGGTCGAACACCGGGGAGCTGTTTTTT. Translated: CSAGTGSNTGELFF.

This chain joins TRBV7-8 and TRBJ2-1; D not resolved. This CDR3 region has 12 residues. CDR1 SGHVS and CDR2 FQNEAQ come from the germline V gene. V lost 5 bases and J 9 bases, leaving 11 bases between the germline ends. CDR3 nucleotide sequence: TGTGCCAGCAGCGCCCGGTCTGGTGAGCAGTTCTTC. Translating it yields CASSARSGEQFF.